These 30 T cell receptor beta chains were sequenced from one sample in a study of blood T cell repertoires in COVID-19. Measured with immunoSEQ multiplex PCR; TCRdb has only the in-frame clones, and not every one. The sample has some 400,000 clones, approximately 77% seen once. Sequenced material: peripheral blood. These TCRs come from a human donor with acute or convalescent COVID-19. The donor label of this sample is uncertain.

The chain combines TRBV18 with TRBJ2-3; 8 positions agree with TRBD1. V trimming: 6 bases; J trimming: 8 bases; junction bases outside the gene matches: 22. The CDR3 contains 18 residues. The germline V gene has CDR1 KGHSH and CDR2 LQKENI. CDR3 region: CASSPEYYGTGGPGTQYF. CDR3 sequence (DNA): TGTGCCAGCTCCCCCGAATACTACGGGACAGGAGGACCAGGTACGCAGTATTTT.

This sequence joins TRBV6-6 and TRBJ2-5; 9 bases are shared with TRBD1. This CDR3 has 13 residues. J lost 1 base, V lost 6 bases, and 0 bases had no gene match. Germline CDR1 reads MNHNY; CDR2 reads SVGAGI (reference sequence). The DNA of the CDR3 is TGTGCCAGCAGGACAGGGGGCCAAGAGACCCAGTACTTC. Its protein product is CASRTGGQETQYF.

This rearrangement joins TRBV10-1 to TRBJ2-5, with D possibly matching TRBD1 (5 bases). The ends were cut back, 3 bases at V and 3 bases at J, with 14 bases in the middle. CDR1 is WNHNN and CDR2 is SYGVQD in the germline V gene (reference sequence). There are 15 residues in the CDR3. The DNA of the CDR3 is TGCGCCAGCAGTGATATTGGAAGGGGAAAAGAGACCCAGTACTTC. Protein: CASSDIGRGKETQYF.

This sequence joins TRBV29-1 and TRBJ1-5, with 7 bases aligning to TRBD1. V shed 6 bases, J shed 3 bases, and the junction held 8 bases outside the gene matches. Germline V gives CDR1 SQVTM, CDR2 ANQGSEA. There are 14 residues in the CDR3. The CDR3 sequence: CSVGSDRANQPQHF. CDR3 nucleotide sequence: TGCAGCGTCGGGTCTGACAGGGCCAATCAGCCCCAGCATTTT. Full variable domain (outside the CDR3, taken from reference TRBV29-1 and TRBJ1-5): SAVISQKPSRDICQRGTSLTIQCQVDSQVTMMFWYRQQPGQSLTLIATANQGSEATYESGFVIDKFPISRPNLTFSTLTVSNMSPEDSSIYLCSVGSDRANQPQHFGDGTRLSIL.

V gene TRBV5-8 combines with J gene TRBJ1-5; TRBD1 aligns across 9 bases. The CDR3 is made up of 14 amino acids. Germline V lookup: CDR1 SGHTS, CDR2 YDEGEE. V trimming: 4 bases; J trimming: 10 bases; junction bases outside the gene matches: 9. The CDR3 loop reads CASSEGQGFRPQHF. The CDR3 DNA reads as TGTGCCAGCAGCGAGGGACAGGGTTTCAGACCCCAGCATTTT.

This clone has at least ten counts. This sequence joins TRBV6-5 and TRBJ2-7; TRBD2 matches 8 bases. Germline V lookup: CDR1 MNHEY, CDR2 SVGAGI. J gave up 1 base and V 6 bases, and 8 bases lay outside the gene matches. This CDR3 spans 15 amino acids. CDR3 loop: CASRNPGLGSYEQYF. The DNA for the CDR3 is TGTGCCAGCAGGAACCCGGGACTAGGATCCTACGAGCAGTACTTC.

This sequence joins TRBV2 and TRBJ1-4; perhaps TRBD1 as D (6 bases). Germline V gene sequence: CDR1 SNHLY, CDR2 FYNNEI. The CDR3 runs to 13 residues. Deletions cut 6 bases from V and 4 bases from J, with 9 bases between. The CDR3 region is CASRGQYNEKLFF. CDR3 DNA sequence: TGTGCCAGCAGAGGACAGTATAATGAAAAACTGTTTTTT.

CDR3 sequence reads: CASSKTGQNPNSPLHF. CDR3 DNA sequence: TGCGCCAGCAGTAAGACAGGGCAGAACCCTAATTCACCCCTCCACTTT. The chain employs TRBV5-1 and TRBJ1-6; 7 bases agree with TRBD1. The length of the CDR3 is 16 residues. Germline V gives CDR1 SGHRS, CDR2 YFSETQ. Germline trimming cut 5 bases from V and 6 bases from J; bases unmatched to any gene: 11. Combining the CDR3 with reference TRBV5-1 and TRBJ1-6 gives the whole variable domain KAGVTQTPRYLIKTRGQQVTLSCSPISGHRSVSWYQQTPGQGLQFLFEYFSETQRNKGNFPGRFSGRQFSNSRSEMNVSTLELGDSALYLCASSKTGQNPNSPLHFGNGTRLTVT.

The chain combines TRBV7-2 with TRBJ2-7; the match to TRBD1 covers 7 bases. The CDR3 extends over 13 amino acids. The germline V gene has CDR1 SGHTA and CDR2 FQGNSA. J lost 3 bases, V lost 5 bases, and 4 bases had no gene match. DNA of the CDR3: TGTGCCAGCAGCCAATGGGACAGCTACGAGCAGTACTTC. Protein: CASSQWDSYEQYF.

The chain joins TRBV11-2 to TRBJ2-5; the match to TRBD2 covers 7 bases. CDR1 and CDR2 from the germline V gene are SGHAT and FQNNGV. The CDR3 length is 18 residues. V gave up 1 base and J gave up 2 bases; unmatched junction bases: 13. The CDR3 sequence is CASSLASGGGMTQETQYF. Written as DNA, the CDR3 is TGTGCCAGCAGCTTAGCGTCAGGCGGGGGAATGACACAAGAGACCCAGTACTTC.

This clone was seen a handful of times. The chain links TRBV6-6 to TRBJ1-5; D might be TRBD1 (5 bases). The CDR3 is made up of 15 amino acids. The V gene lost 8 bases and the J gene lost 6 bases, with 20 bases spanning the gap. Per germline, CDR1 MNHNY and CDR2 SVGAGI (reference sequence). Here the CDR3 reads CASGMEGRIAQPQHF. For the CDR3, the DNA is TGTGCCAGCGGTATGGAGGGGCGAATAGCTCAGCCCCAGCATTTT.

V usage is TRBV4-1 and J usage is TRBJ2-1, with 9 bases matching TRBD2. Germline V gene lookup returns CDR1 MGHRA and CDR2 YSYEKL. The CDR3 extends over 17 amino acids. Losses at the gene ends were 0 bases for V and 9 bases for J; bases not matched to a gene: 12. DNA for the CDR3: TGCGCCAGCAGCCAAGAACTAGCGGGCCTTCTAATTCGTGAGCAGTTCTTC. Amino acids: CASSQELAGLLIREQFF.

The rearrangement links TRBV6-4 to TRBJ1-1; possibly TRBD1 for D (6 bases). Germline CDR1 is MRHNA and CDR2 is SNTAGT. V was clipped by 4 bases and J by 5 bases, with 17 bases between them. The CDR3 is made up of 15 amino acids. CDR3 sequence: CASSANGIGGTEAFF. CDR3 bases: TGTGCCAGCAGTGCGAACGGCATAGGGGGTACTGAAGCTTTCTTT.

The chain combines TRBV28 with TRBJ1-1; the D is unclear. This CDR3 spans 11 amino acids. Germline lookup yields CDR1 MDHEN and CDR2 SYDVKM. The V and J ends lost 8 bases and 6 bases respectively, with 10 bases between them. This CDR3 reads CASEGWPEAFF. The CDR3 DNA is TGTGCCAGCGAGGGTTGGCCTGAAGCTTTCTTT. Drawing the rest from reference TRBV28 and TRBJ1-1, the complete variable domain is DVKVTQSSRYLVKRTGEKVFLECVQDMDHENMFWYRQDPGLGLRLIYFSYDVKMKEKGDIPEGYSVSREKKERFSLILESASTNQTSMYLCASEGWPEAFFGQGTRLTVV.

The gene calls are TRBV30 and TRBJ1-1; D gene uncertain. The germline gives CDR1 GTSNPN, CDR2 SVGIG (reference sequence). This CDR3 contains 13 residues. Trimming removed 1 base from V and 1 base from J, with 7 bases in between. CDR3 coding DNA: TGTGCCTGGAGTGAAGGAGGGAACACTGAAGCTTTCTTT. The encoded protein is CAWSEGGNTEAFF.

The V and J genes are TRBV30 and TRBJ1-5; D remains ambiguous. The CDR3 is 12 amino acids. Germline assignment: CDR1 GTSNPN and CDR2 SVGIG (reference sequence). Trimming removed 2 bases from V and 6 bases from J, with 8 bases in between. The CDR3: CAWSYYGQPQHF. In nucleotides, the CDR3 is TGTGCCTGGAGTTACTACGGTCAGCCCCAGCATTTT.

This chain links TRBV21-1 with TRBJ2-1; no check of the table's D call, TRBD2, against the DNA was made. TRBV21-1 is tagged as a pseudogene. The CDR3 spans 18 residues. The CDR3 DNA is TGTGCCAGCAGGGACCCGAGGACTAGCGGGAGATCCTACAATGAGCAGTTCTTC. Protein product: CASRDPRTSGRSYNEQFF.

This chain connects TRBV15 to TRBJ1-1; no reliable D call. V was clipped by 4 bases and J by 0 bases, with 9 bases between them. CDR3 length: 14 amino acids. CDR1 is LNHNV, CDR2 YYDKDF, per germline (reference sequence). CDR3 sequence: CATSTLSLNTEAFF. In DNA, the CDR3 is TGTGCCACCAGCACCTTGAGTCTGAACACTGAAGCTTTCTTT.

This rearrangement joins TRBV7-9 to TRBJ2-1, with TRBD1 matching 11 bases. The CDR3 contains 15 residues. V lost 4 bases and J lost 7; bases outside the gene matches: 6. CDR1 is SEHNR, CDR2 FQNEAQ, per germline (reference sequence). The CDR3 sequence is CASSSDRGRRNEQFF. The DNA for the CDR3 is TGTGCCAGCAGCTCGGACAGGGGGCGCAGGAATGAGCAGTTCTTC.

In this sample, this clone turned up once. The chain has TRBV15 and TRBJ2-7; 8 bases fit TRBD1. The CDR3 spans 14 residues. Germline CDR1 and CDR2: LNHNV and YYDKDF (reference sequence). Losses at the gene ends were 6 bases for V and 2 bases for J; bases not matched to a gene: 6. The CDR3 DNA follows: TGTGCCACCAGAGGGACAGGCGCTCCCTACGAGCAGTACTTC. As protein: CATRGTGAPYEQYF.

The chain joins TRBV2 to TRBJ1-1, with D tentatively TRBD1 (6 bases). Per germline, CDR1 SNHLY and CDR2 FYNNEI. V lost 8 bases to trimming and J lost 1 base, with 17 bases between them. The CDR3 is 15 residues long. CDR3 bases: TGTGCCAGCTTCCATGGGGGACACTGGAACACTGAAGCTTTCTTT. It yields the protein CASFHGGHWNTEAFF.

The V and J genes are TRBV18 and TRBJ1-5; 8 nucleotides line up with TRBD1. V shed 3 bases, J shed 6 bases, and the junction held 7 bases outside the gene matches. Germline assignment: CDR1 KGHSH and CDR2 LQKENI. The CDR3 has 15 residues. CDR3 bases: TGTGCCAGCTCACCCCGGACAGGGTTAGGTCAGCCCCAGCATTTT. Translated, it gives CASSPRTGLGQPQHF.

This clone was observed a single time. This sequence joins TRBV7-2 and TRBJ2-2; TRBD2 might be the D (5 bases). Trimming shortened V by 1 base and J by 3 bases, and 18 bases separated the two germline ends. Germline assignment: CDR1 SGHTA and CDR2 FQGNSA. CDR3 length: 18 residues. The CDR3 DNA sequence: TGTGCCAGCAGCTTAGATCGGGGAGTGATTGAGGACACCGGGGAGCTGTTTTTT. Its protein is CASSLDRGVIEDTGELFF.

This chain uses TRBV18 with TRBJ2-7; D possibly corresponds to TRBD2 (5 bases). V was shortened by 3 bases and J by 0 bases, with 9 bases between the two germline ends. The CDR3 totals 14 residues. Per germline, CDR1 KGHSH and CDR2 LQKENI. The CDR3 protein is CASSPRAVSYEQYF. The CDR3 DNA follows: TGTGCCAGCTCACCGCGAGCGGTCTCCTACGAGCAGTACTTC.

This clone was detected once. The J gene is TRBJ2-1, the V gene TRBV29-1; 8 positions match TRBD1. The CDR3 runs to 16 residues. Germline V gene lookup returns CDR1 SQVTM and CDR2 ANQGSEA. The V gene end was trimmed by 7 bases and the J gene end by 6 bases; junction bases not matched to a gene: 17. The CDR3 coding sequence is TGCAGCGCTTCCGACAGGGGAGGTCTTAGGGGCAATGAGCAGTTCTTC. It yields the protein CSASDRGGLRGNEQFF.

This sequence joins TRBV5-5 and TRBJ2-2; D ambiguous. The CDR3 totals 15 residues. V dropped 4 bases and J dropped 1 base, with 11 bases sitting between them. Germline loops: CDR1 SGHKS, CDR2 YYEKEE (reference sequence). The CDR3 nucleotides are TGTGCCAGCAGCCAGTCCGTCCGGAACACCGGGGAGCTGTTTTTT. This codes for CASSQSVRNTGELFF. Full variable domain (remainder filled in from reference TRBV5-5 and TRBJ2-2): DAGVTQSPTHLIKTRGQQVTLRCSPISGHKSVSWYQQVLGQGPQFIFQYYEKEERGRGNFPDRFSARQFPNYSSELNVNALLLGDSALYLCASSQSVRNTGELFFGEGSRLTVL.

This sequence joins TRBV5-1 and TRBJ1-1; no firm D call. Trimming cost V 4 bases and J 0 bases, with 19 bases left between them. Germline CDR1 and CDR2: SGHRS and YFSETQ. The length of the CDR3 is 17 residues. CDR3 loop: CASSLIGREGMNTEAFF. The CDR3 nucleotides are TGCGCCAGCAGCCTGATCGGGCGCGAGGGAATGAACACTGAAGCTTTCTTT.

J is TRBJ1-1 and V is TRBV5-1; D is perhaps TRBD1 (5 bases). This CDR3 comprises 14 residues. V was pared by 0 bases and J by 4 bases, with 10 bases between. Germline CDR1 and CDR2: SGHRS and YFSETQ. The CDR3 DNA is TGCGCCAGCAGCTTGGGGGGGGAGTCCACTGAAGCTTTCTTT. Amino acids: CASSLGGESTEAFF.

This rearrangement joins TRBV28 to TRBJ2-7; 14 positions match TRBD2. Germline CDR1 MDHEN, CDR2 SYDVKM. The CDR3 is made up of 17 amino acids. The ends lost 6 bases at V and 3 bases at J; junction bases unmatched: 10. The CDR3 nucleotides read TGTGCCAGCAGCCTACCGACTAGCGGGGGGGTTAACTACGAGCAGTACTTC. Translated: CASSLPTSGGVNYEQYF.

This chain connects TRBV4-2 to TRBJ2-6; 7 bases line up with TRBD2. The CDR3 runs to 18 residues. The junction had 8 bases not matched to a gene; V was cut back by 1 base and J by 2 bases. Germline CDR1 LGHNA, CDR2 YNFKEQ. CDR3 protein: CASSQGGGGTAGANVLTF. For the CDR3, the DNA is TGTGCCAGCAGCCAAGGGGGGGGTGGAACTGCTGGGGCCAACGTCCTGACTTTC.